The present T cell receptor beta chain was sequenced within a study of chemoradiotherapy in HPV16-positive cancers. About this clone: Its specificity is not known.

Sequenced by immunoSEQ multiplex PCR; TCRdb stores in-frame clones only, minus some. Among about 30,000 clones listed, about nine tenths were seen once. The CDR3 is made up of 14 amino acids. The V gene lost 4 bases and the J gene lost 5 bases, with 13 bases spanning the gap. The V gene's germline CDR1 is SGHNT and CDR2 YYREEE (reference sequence). Study results and caveats: HPV-specific T cells were functionally defined from only a couple of HPV16-positive patients. Non-HPV-specific T cells did not expand in tumors during treatment, whereas candidate HPV-specific clones and E7-related motifs did. For HPV16-positive patients, expanding HPV-responsive T cells associated with longer recurrence-free survival.

V and J are TRBV5-4 and TRBJ2-1, with D unclear. This receptor was obtained from a human donor with HPV-associated anogenital cancer. Source: blood, taken from a patient who underwent chemoradiotherapy. The CDR3 DNA follows: TGTGCCAGCAGCCGATATGGGCCTGACAATGAGCAGTTCTTC. This translates into CASSRYGPDNEQFF.